This T cell receptor beta chain was retrieved from a study of blood T cells in healthy people across ages. Study-wide points: Across samples, TCR beta diversity tracked strongly with naive T cell percentage.

Sample donors were healthy Caucasian individuals that came from Russia, aged 6 to 90. Researchers isolated at least 6.5 million PBMCs per sample. Total RNA was isolated from each sample in quantities of at least 5.5 micrograms. CDR3 size: 13 residues. The germline V gene encodes CDR1 DFQATT and CDR2 SNEGSKA (reference sequence). Trimming took 5 bases from V and 8 from J, leaving 16 bases between them. Points on this clonotype: Its antigen remains unidentified.

Sample-barcoded 5' priming and a J-beta primer mix drove a second PCR of about 7 to 12 cycles. TCRdb fed the 5' RACE reads into MiXCR, producing one record per CDR3 protein. The table lists 650,000 to 1,000,000 distinct CDR3 sequences, under 40% of them singletons, with about an eighth in the top ten. The chain combines TRBV20-1 with TRBJ2-1; D is unclear. The origin of this receptor is a man aged 18 to 29 in good health. The sequenced sample was blood. The CDR3 coding sequence is TGCAGTGCTTTCGGTCCAGATCAGGATGAGCAGTTCTTC. This sequence encodes CSAFGPDQDEQFF.